This TCR beta chain came from a study of cytomegalovirus exposure and HLA in healthy donors. Per the germline V gene, CDR1 is MDHEN and CDR2 is SYDVKM. The CDR3 contains 16 residues. The junction had 2 bases not matched to a gene; V was cut back by 1 base and J by 0 bases. General study results and limits: Relative to equally common others, HLA-associated TCR beta chains showed greater clonal expansion in a later analysis. Later genetic work tied a missense DCLRE1C variant to beta-chain V and J trimming.

Concerning this clone: Its target is unknown.

Amplification used 60 Vbeta primers and 13 Jbeta primers. Some clones are missing from TCRdb's copy, which holds only in-frame ones; the method was immunoSEQ multiplex PCR. The repertoire holds 150,000 to 200,000 clones, with about four fifths as singletons. The specimen was PBMCs. This TCR came from a woman in her 30s in good health and CMV-seropositive. The V call is TRBV28, the J call TRBJ1-4, with TRBD1 matching over 7 bases. CDR3 DNA: TGTGCCAGCAGTTTATTCGGGACAGCAACTAATGAAAAACTGTTTTTT. This encodes CASSLFGTATNEKLFF.